This record concerns one T cell receptor beta chain sequence. Mismatch with germline at one junction end may stem from a read error. As for time point: peripheral blood 6 weeks after treatment start. The data were produced by immunoSEQ multiplex PCR, yet TCRdb's version contains in-frame clones alone and is incomplete. The sample yields tens of thousands of clones, approximately 78% seen once. This CDR3 contains 13 residues. Germline loops: CDR1 MNHNS, CDR2 SASEGT. The data belong to a study of PD-L1 blockade in urothelial cancer. Study background: Most patients, about nine tenths of the roughly 29, were males with bladder-origin cancer.

This specimen was PBMCs, taken around atezolizumab (anti-PD-L1) treatment. The origin of this receptor is a man between 65 and 80 years old with urothelial cancer. The chain employs TRBV6-1 and TRBJ2-7; 8 bases are a match to TRBD2. Here the CDR3 DNA reads TGTGCCAGCAGTGAAGTAGGCGGGAGGAACCACTGGTTC. Its protein is CASSEVGGRNHWF.